These T cell receptor beta chains were read from a single sample in a study of blood T cell repertoires in COVID-19. TCRdb's table, derived via immunoSEQ multiplex PCR, lists solely in-frame clones and lacks some. The table lists some 150,000 clones, approximately 86% of them singletons. Sequencing was done on a sample of peripheral blood. Receptors were obtained from a woman aged 40-49 years with active or convalescent COVID-19. CDR3s include the opening cysteine and the closing phenylalanine or tryptophan. A D gene is named only where the DNA matches it firmly. Clone size is given for some rows only: seen once, a few or many times, or a class if the clone is expanded.

d_gene	abundance	v_gene	j_gene	len	CDR3nt	CDR3aa
-	-	TRBV6-6	TRBJ2-7	12	TGTGCCAGCAGTTCCGTTGGACTCGAGCAGTACTTC	CASSSVGLEQYF
-	-	TRBV12-1	TRBJ1-1	17	TGTGCCAGCAGCTGGGGATCAGACCTTCGGACTAACACTGAAGCTTTCTTT	CASSWGSDLRTNTEAFF
-	-	TRBV9	TRBJ1-2	13	TGTGCCAGCAGCGTAAGAGGGTTTTATGGCTACACCTTC	CASSVRGFYGYTF
-	-	TRBV18	TRBJ1-1	14	TGTGCCAGCTCACCAAGGGGATTGAACACTGAAGCTTTCTTT	CASSPRGLNTEAFF
-	-	TRBV14	TRBJ1-1	14	TGTGCCAGCAGCCGAAGGGGAGGCGTGCCGGGAGCTTTCTTT	CASSRRGGVPGAFF
-	-	TRBV7-2	TRBJ1-2	16	TGTGCCAGCAGCTTAGCTCCGGGAGGGATTAACTATGGCTACACCTTC	CASSLAPGGINYGYTF
-	-	TRBV19	TRBJ1-1	14	TGTGCCAGTAGTATAGTCGGCAGGGCCACTGAAGCTTTCTTT	CASSIVGRATEAFF
-	-	TRBV7-9	TRBJ1-1	13	TGTGCCAGCAGCCCCGGGTTAAACACTGAAGCTTTCTTT	CASSPGLNTEAFF
-	-	TRBV5-4	TRBJ2-1	19	TGTGCCAGCAGCTTGGGGGGGGAAGTGCCGGGACAGACGTACAATGAGCAGTTCTTC	CASSLGGEVPGQTYNEQFF
-	-	TRBV6-5	TRBJ1-1	15	TGTGCCAGCAGACGCCTCGAGGGTACGAACACTGAAGCTTTCTTT	CASRRLEGTNTEAFF
TRBD2	-	TRBV6-5	TRBJ2-5	14	TGTGCCGGTGAAGCGGGGGGCCCGGCGGAGACCCAGTACTTC	CAGEAGGPAETQYF
-	-	TRBV2	TRBJ1-4	13	TGTGCCAGCAGTCCAGGGAAGAATGAAAAACTGTTTTTT	CASSPGKNEKLFF
-	-	TRBV6-5	TRBJ1-4	15	TGTGCCAGCAGTTACTCTCACTGGTCGAATGAAAAACTGTTTTTT	CASSYSHWSNEKLFF
TRBD1	-	TRBV5-1	TRBJ1-4	15	TGCGCCAGCAGCTCCCAGGGGGCAACTAATGAAAAACTGTTTTTT	CASSSQGATNEKLFF
TRBD2	-	TRBV11-2	TRBJ2-2	15	TGTGCCAGCAGCCCGAGCGCGGGGGTGACCGGGGAGCTGTTTTTT	CASSPSAGVTGELFF
-	-	TRBV28	TRBJ1-2	15	TGTGCCAGCAGCCCCTGGGGGGGTACGTCCTATGGCTACACCTTC	CASSPWGGTSYGYTF
-	-	TRBV30	TRBJ2-1	12	TGTGCCTGGAGTCCCGGGTCCGGTGAGCAGTTCTTC	CAWSPGSGEQFF
TRBD2	-	TRBV27	TRBJ2-3	17	TGTGCCAGCAGTCCGACCCGACTAGCCGCGAGCACAGATACGCAGTATTTT	CASSPTRLAASTDTQYF
-	-	TRBV9	TRBJ2-7	15	TGTGCCAGCAGCCCGCGGTGGGCAGGGACCTACGAGCAGTACTTC	CASSPRWAGTYEQYF
TRBD1	few	TRBV10-3	TRBJ1-2	16	TGTGCCATCACCGGAGTCGGGGACAGGGATAACTATGGCTACACCTTC	CAITGVGDRDNYGYTF
-	-	TRBV6-2/TRBV6-3	TRBJ1-2	13	TGTGCCAGCAGTGGGGGGGCCCACTATGGCTACACCTTC	CASSGGAHYGYTF
-	-	TRBV9	TRBJ1-6	17	TGTGCCAGCAGCGTAGGGCCAGGAGGCGGCTATAATTCACCCCTCCACTTT	CASSVGPGGGYNSPLHF
TRBD1	-	TRBV4-3	TRBJ1-1	15	TGCGCCAGCAGCCAAGTAGGGACAGTGAACACTGAAGCTTTCTTT	CASSQVGTVNTEAFF
-	-	TRBV30	TRBJ2-2	13	TGTGCCTGGAGTGGGGTTTACAGCGGGCCCCTGTTTTTT	CAWSGVYSGPLFF
-	once	TRBV29-1	TRBJ2-1	13	TGCAGCGTTGAAGATCGGAGACACAATGAGCAGTTCTTC	CSVEDRRHNEQFF
-	-	TRBV10-1	TRBJ1-5	15	TGCGCCAGCAGTCCCATAGGCGGGAGTGACCAGCCCCAGCATTTT	CASSPIGGSDQPQHF
-	-	TRBV5-6	TRBJ2-2	14	TGTGCCAGCAGCTTGCCTACAGGGTCCGGGGAGCTGTTTTTT	CASSLPTGSGELFF
-	-	TRBV19	TRBJ1-1	13	TGTGCCAGTATGACGAAGGGGTTGGCTGAAGCTTTCTTT	CASMTKGLAEAFF
-	-	TRBV25-1	TRBJ1-3	11	TGTGCCAGCGGGCAGGGAAACACCATATATTTT	CASGQGNTIYF
-	once	TRBV7-2	TRBJ1-3	14	TGTGCCAGCAGCCTTTCTACAGGGAGAAACACCATATATTTT	CASSLSTGRNTIYF
TRBD1	-	TRBV6-5	TRBJ1-3	14	TGTGCCAGCAGTCACACAGGGGCGGAAAACACCATATATTTT	CASSHTGAENTIYF
-	-	TRBV7-2	TRBJ1-5	14	TGTGCCAGCAGCCCACCAGGGGGCAATCAGCCCCAGCATTTT	CASSPPGGNQPQHF
-	-	TRBV25-1	TRBJ1-2	13	TGTGCCAGCAGGGGCAGGGCAGGCTATGGCTACACCTTC	CASRGRAGYGYTF
-	-	TRBV9	TRBJ2-2	15	TGTGCCAGCAGCGTTCGGGAGACGGGCACCGGGGAGCTGTTTTTT	CASSVRETGTGELFF
-	-	TRBV19	TRBJ1-1	14	TGTGCCAGTAGGAAACAGGGAACTAACACTGAAGCTTTCTTT	CASRKQGTNTEAFF
TRBD1	-	TRBV30	TRBJ2-3	15	TGTGCCTGGAGCCCGACAGGGGTCCCCACAGATACGCAGTATTTT	CAWSPTGVPTDTQYF
-	-	TRBV28	TRBJ1-6	15	TGTGCCAGCAGTTTTACAGGGCAACCTTGGACACCCCTCCACTTT	CASSFTGQPWTPLHF
-	-	TRBV27	TRBJ1-2	15	TGTGCCAGCAGTTTCTCGACAGACCTCAACTATGGCTACACCTTC	CASSFSTDLNYGYTF
TRBD1	-	TRBV19	TRBJ2-4	18	TGTGCCAGTAGTATATCACCTAGGACAGGCGGAGCCAAAAACATTCAGTACTTC	CASSISPRTGGAKNIQYF
-	-	TRBV7-2	TRBJ1-5	14	TGTGCCAGCAGCGAGGCCCCCCGGGGGCAGCCCCAGCATTTT	CASSEAPRGQPQHF
-	-	TRBV2	TRBJ1-4	11	TGTGCCAGCAGTGTGCGGGAAAAACTGTTTTTT	CASSVREKLFF
-	-	TRBV5-4	TRBJ2-1	14	TGTGCCAGCAGCTTCGACAGCACCTACAATGAGCAGTTCTTC	CASSFDSTYNEQFF
-	-	TRBV5-6	TRBJ1-2	15	TGTGCCAGCAGCCAAGGGGGGGACACTATCTATGGCTACACCTTC	CASSQGGDTIYGYTF
-	-	TRBV7-2	TRBJ1-2	16	TGTGCCAGCAGCTTAGCGGGGCTAGACTGGGACTATGGCTACACCTTC	CASSLAGLDWDYGYTF
-	-	TRBV7-2	TRBJ1-2	13	TGTGCCAGCAGCTCACAGCTTAACTATGGCTACACCTTC	CASSSQLNYGYTF
TRBD2	-	TRBV2	TRBJ2-7	17	TGTGCCAGCAGTGGGGACCCATCGCGGGGGAGCTCCTACGAGCAGTACTTC	CASSGDPSRGSSYEQYF
-	-	TRBV5-1	TRBJ1-1	13	TGCGCCAGCAGCTCTGTCCAGGACACTGAAGCTTTCTTT	CASSSVQDTEAFF
TRBD1	-	TRBV28	TRBJ2-2	15	TGTGCCAGCAGTCTAGGGGGACAGGGGACCGGGGAGCTGTTTTTT	CASSLGGQGTGELFF
TRBD1	-	TRBV7-2	TRBJ1-1	14	TGTGCCAGCAGCTTAGATCCAGGGGGCGGACGTGCTTTCTTT	CASSLDPGGGRAFF
-	-	TRBV18	TRBJ1-1	13	TGTGCCAGCTCAGCTTACAGGGACACTGAAGCTTTCTTT	CASSAYRDTEAFF
-	-	TRBV6-6	TRBJ1-2	15	TGTGCCAGCAGACCTACAGACGCTCCTGCCTATGGCTACACCTTC	CASRPTDAPAYGYTF
TRBD1	-	TRBV19	TRBJ1-5	15	TGTGCCAGTAGCCAACAAGGACAGGTCAATCAGCCCCAGCATTTT	CASSQQGQVNQPQHF
TRBD2	-	TRBV2	TRBJ2-2	17	TGTGCCAGCAGGGGAGGGGTCGGAGTTAGGAACACCGGGGAGCTGTTTTTT	CASRGGVGVRNTGELFF
-	-	TRBV5-4	TRBJ2-3	15	TGTGCCAGCAGCTTAGGACAGACCCACACAGATACGCAGTATTTT	CASSLGQTHTDTQYF
TRBD1	-	TRBV6-5	TRBJ1-1	16	TGTGCCAGCAGTTACTCGATAGGGACAGGGGCAGTTGAAGCTTTCTTT	CASSYSIGTGAVEAFF